This T cell receptor beta chain is drawn from a study of metastatic and nonmetastatic thyroid tumors (TCRdb year 2020). Some background on the complete study: Repertoires from peripheral blood and from tumor or nodule tissue samples of malignant and benign thyroid patients were compared.

This clone was detected a few times. Its antigen is unknown. Base qualities are not recorded, but no much larger clone differs from it by a single base. Unmatched junction bases come to 8, with V trimmed by 5 bases and J by 2 bases. CDR1 PRHDT and CDR2 FYEKMQ are derived from the germline V gene (reference sequence). The CDR3 numbers 15 residues from cysteine through phenylalanine. CDR3 DNA is the only sequence kept; it has 45 bases, read in frame from the first base. Results and caveats for the whole study, not just this receptor: In both blood and tumor samples, malignant tumors were reported to have significantly higher TCR beta diversity than benign nodules.

The method behind the library was PCR. Sequencing was carried out with an Illumina HiSeq 4000. High-throughput sequencing was used to profile the TCR beta-chain CDR3 region of each patient. The study's own analysis went as follows. A classifier to discriminate distant-metastatic papillary thyroid cancer patients was built from CDR3 differences across clinicopathological groups. The Shannon index was used to assess repertoire diversity, and the Morisita-Horn index was used to assess tumor-blood repertoire similarity. The public reads were reanalyzed by TCRdb: fastp trimming at Q25, MiXCR alignment, in-frame beta chains only. TCRdb, not the original authors, processed these V and J calls. The sample records approximately 25,000 clones, about 13% of which are singletons. Roughly 15% of the sample rests with the top ten. No treatment had been received by any patient before thyroid surgery. The study retrospectively analysed patient clinical samples collected from about 2011 to 2018 using T-cell receptor beta sequencing.

Rearrangement joined TRBV13 to TRBJ2-7; 8 junctional bases match TRBD1. This clonotype was sampled from a female donor with papillary thyroid cancer or a benign thyroid nodule (not recorded which). Some clones in this sample may be carry-over from other donors' samples. The sequenced sample was blood. The nucleotide sequence reads TGTGCCAGCAGCCCCGGACAGGGAATCACCTACGAGCAGTACTTC. Its translation reads: CASSPGQGITYEQYF. The full variable domain, with segments outside the CDR3 supplied by the reference TRBV13 and TRBJ2-7 proteins, appears as AAGVIQSPRHLIKEKRETATLKCYPIPRHDTVYWYQQGPGQDPQFLISFYEKMQSDKGSIPDRFSAQQFSDYHSELNMSSLELGDSALYFCASSPGQGITYEQYFGPGTRLTVT.